The source of this TCR beta chain is a study of blood T cell repertoires in COVID-19. On the study more broadly: Samples taken during acute and convalescent COVID-19 were collected in the United States, Italy and Spain.

Participants, about 18 to 100 years old, spanned under 30 US areas. Clinical history reported by participants formed the basis on which cohorts were assigned. Sequencing used immunoSEQ multiplex PCR; TCRdb keeps in-frame clones, though not all of them. The sample records 360,000 or so clones, roughly 84% being singletons. This CDR3 comprises 15 residues. From germline, CDR1 is KGHSH and CDR2 LQKENI. Trimming took 5 bases from V and 1 from J; bases not matched to a gene: 5. Specimen: PBMCs or T cells enriched from blood (not recorded which). This TCR came from a woman aged 30 to 39 who had recovered from COVID-19. The chain has TRBV18 and TRBJ1-1, with 9 bases aligning to TRBD1. The chain's CDR3 is CASSIQQGANTEAFF. DNA of the CDR3: TGTGCCAGCTCAATACAACAGGGGGCGAACACTGAAGCTTTCTTT.